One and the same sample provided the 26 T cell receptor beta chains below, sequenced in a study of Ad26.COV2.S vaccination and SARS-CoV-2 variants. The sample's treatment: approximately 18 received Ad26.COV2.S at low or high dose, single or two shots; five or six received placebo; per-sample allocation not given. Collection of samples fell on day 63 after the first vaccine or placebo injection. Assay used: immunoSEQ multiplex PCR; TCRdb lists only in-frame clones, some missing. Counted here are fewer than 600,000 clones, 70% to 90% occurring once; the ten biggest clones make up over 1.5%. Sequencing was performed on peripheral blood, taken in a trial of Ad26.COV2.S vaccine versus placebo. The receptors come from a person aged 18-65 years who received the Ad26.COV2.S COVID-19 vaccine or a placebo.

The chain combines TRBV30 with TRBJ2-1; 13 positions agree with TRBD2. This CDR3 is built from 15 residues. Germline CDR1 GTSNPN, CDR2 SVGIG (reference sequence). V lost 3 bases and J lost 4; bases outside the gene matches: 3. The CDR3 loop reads CAWSVTSGGYNEQFF. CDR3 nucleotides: TGTGCCTGGAGCGTGACTAGCGGGGGGTACAATGAGCAGTTCTTC.

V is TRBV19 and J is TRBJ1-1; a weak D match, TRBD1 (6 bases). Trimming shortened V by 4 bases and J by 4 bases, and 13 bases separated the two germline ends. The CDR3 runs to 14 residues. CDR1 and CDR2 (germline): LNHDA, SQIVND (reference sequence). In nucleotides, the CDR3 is TGTGCCAGTAGTACCGACAGGCGTTTCACTGAAGCTTTCTTT. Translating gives CASSTDRRFTEAFF.

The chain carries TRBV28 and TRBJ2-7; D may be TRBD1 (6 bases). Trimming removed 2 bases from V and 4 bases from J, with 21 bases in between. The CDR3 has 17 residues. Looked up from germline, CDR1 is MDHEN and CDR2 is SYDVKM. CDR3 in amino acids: CASSLKIPSGTNYEQYF. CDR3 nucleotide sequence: TGTGCCAGCAGTTTAAAAATCCCCTCCGGGACAAATTACGAGCAGTACTTC.

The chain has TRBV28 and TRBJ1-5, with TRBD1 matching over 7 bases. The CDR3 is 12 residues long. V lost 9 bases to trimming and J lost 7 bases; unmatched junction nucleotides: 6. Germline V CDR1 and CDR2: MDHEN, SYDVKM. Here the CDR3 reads CASWTGLQPQHF. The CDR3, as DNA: TGTGCCAGTTGGACAGGCCTACAGCCCCAGCATTTT.

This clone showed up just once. Written as DNA, the CDR3 is TGCGCCAGCAGCGAAGGAAACAGGGGGACGAACACTGAAGCTTTCTTT. This gives the protein CASSEGNRGTNTEAFF. The gene calls are TRBV5-1 and TRBJ1-1; 8 positions agree with TRBD1. This CDR3 contains 16 residues. Germline CDR1 SGHRS, CDR2 YFSETQ. V dropped 4 bases and J dropped 1; count of bases not matched to a gene: 9.

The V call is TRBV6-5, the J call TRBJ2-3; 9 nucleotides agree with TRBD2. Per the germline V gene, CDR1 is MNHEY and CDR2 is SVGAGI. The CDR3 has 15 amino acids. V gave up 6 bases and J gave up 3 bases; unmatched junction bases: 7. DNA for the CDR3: TGTGCCAGCAGCACTAGCGGGTGGGGTACAGATACGCAGTATTTT. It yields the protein CASSTSGWGTDTQYF.

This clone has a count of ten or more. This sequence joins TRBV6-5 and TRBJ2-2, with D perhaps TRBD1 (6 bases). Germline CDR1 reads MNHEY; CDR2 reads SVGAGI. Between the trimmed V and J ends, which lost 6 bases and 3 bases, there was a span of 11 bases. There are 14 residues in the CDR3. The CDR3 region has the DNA TGTGCCAGCAGCGGGGACACAGACACCGGGGAGCTGTTTTTT. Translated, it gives CASSGDTDTGELFF.

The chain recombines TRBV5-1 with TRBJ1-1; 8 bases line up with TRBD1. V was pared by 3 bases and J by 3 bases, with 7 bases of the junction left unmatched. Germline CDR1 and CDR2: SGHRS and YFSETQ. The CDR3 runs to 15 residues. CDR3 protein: CASSYYRGLDTEAFF. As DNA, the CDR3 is TGCGCCAGCAGCTACTACAGGGGGTTGGACACTGAAGCTTTCTTT.

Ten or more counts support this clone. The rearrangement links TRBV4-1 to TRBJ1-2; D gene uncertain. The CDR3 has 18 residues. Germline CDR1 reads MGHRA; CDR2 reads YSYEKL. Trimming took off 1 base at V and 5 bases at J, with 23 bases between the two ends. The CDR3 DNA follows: TGCGCCAGCAGCCAAGTCATAAGGGTCCGTCCGAGCGTTTATGGCTACACCTTC. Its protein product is CASSQVIRVRPSVYGYTF.

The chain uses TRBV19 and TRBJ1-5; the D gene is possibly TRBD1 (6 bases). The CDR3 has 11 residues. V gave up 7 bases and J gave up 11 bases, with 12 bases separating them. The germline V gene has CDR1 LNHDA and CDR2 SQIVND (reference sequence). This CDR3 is CASTMRGTQHF. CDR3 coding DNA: TGTGCCAGTACCATGAGGGGGACCCAGCATTTT. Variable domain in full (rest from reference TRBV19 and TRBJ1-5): DGGITQSPKYLFRKEGQNVTLSCEQNLNHDAMYWYRQDPGQGLRLIYYSQIVNDFQKGDIAEGYSVSREKKESFPLTVTSAQKNPTAFYLCASTMRGTQHFGDGTRLSIL.

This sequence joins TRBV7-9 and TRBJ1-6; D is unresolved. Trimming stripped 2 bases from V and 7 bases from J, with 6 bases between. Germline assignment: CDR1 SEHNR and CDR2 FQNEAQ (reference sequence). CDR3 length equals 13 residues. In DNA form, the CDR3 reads TGTGCCAGCAGCTTACGAGACAATTCACCCCTCCACTTT. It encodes CASSLRDNSPLHF.

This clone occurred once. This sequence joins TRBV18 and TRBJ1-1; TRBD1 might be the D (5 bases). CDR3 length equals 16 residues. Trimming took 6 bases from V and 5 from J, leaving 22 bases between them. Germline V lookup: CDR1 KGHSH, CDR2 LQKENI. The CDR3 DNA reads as TGTGCCAGCTCGCCGAACCAATATTGGCGGGGGACTGAAGCTTTCTTT. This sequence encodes CASSPNQYWRGTEAFF.

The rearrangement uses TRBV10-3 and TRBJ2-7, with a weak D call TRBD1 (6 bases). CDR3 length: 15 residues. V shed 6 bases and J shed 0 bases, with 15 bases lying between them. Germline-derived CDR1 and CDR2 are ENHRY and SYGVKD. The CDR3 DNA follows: TGTGCCATCAGCGGTAGACAGGAGATCTCCTACGAGCAGTACTTC. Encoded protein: CAISGRQEISYEQYF.

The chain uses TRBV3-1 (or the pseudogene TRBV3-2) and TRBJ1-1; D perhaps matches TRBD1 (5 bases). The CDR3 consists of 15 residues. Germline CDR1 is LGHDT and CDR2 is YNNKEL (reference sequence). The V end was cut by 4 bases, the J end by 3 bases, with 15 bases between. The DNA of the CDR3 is TGTGCCAGCAGCCCCCGGGGTCCGGGGGACACTGAAGCTTTCTTT. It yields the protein CASSPRGPGDTEAFF.

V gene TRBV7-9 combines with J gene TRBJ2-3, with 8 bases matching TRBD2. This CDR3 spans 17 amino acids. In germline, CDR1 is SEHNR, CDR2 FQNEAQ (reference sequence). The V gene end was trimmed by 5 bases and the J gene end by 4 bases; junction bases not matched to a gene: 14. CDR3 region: CASSLQQAGAAADTQYF. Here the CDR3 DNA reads TGTGCCAGCAGCCTACAACAAGCGGGAGCGGCGGCAGATACGCAGTATTTT.

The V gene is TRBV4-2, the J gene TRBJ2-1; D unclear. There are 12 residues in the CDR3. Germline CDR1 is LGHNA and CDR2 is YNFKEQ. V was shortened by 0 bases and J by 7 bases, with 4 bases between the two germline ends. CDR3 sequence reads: CASSQEANEQFF. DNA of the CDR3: TGTGCCAGCAGCCAAGAGGCTAATGAGCAGTTCTTC.

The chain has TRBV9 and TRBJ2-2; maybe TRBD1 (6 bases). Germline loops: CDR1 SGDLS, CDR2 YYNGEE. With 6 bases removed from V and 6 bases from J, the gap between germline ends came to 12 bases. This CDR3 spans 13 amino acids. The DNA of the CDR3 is TGTGCCAGCACTACAACAGGGTCCGGGGAGCTGTTTTTT. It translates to CASTTTGSGELFF.

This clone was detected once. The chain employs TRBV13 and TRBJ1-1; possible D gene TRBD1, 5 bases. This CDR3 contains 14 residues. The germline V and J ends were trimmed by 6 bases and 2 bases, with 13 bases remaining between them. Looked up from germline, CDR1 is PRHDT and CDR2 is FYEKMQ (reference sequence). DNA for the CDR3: TGTGCCAGCAGTGCCCAGGGAATAAACACTGAAGCTTTCTTT. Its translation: CASSAQGINTEAFF.

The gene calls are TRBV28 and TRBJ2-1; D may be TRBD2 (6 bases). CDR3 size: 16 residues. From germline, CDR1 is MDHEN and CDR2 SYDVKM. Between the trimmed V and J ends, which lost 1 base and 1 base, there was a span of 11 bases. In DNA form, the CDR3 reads TGTGCCAGCAGTTTATACGGTAGCGGATCCTACAATGAGCAGTTCTTC. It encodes CASSLYGSGSYNEQFF.

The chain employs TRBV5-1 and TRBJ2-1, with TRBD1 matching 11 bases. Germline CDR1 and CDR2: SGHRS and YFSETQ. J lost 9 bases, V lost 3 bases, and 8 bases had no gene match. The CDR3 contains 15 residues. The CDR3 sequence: CASSWKTGTGGEQFF. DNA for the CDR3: TGCGCCAGCAGCTGGAAAACCGGGACAGGGGGTGAGCAGTTCTTC.

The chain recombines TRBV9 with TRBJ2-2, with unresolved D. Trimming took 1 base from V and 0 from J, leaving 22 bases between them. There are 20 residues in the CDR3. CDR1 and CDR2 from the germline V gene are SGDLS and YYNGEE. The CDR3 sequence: CASSVYGRGGDVANTGELFF. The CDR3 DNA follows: TGTGCCAGCAGCGTATACGGACGTGGTGGAGACGTGGCGAACACCGGGGAGCTGTTTTTT.

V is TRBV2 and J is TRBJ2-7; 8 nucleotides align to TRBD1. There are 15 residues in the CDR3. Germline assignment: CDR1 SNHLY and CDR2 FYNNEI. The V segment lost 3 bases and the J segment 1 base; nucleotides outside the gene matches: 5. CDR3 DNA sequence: TGTGCCAGCAGTGAGCTGGACAGGGTGTCCTACGAGCAGTACTTC. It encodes CASSELDRVSYEQYF.

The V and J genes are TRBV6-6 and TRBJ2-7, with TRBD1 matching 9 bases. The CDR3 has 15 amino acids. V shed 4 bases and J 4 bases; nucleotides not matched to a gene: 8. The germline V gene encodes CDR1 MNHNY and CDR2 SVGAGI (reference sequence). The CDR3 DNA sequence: TGTGCCAGCAGTTTCTCCGGGACAGGGAGGTACGAGCAGTACTTC. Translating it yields CASSFSGTGRYEQYF.

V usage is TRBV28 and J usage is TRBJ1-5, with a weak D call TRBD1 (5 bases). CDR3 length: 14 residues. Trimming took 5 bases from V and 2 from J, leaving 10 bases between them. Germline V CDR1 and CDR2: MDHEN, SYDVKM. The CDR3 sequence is CASSTGHRNQPQHF. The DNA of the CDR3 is TGTGCCAGCAGTACCGGACACCGCAATCAGCCCCAGCATTTT.

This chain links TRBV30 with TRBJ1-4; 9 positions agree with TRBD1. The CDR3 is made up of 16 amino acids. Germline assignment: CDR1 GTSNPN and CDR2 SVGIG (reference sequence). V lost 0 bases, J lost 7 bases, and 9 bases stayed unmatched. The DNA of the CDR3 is TGTGCCTGGAGTGTACCGCCGGGACAGGGAATTGAAAAACTGTTTTTT. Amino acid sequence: CAWSVPPGQGIEKLFF.

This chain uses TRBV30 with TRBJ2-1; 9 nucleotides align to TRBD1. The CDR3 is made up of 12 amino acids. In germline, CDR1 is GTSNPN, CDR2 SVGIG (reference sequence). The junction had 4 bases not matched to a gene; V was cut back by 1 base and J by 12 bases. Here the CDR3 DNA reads TGTGCCTGGAGTGCCGGGACAGGGTTGCAGTTCTTC. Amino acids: CAWSAGTGLQFF.